This T cell receptor beta chain was obtained from a study of human T cells and chemical hapten exposure (dated by TCRdb to about 2021). Context from the whole study: For sensitization, 2% DPC in acetone was applied to an approximately 2 cm by approximately 2 cm area of upper inner arm skin. Weekly therapeutic DPC doses were additionally applied to the scalp of patients throughout the roughly 26-week study period. Patch testing was performed on the upper back with Finn chambers containing 0.01% DPC, and the patch tests were scored after 6 days according to International Contact Dermatitis Research Group standards. The mostly female patient cohort included alopecia areata with under or over 50% scalp involvement, alopecia totalis and alopecia universalis. Libraries were pooled for sequencing, and variation in per-sample TCR yields was attributed mainly to small differences in library volumes within the pool. Peripheral blood TCR repertoire changes were tracked in vivo in alopecia patients during primary and secondary sensitization to the hapten diphenylcyclopropenone (DPC). Blood samples were taken from patients before sensitization (week 0) and at 2, 6 and about 24 weeks after DPC sensitization. For TCR sequencing, blood came from twenty-nine alopecia patients at anywhere from one to four time points (pre-sensitization, 2, 6 and 24 weeks). Here is what the overall study found, with its caveats: No change with DPC sensitization was found in the number of TCRs above 1 in 1000 frequency, and no evidence of global repertoire structure alterations was found. All patients had alopecia, a presumed autoimmune disease, so their immune response might differ from that of healthy individuals. The number of PT1 expanded TCRs positively correlated with patch test score, significant at thresholds 8, 16 and 32 but not 4. Compared with pre-sensitization or healthy control sets, expanded TCRs formed significantly more large CDR3 similarity clusters, which is consistent with antigen-driven responses. After repeated subsampling, changes were observed in the strength of the expansion versus patch-test correlation and in the threshold at which the correlation became significant.

The library was generated by RACE. TCRdb records NextSeq 500 as the sequencer. Library preparation attached unique molecular identifiers to individual cDNA molecules for quantitative, reproducible TCR counting. Each blood RNA sample was used to sequence both TCR alpha and TCR beta chains. For the original study's pipeline: A median of about 89,000 TCRs per sample was observed, with a range of 23,224 to 690,600. V, J and CDR3 annotation of the TCR reads was carried out using the Decombinator software suite. To make PS versus PT1 abundance plots, every sample was subsampled to the same number of TCRs (28,000). TCRs were defined as expanded if absent before sensitization and observed at least eight times at the 2-week time point. TCRdb applied fastp at Q25 and MiXCR to the public reads, then kept only in-frame beta chains. When rows share a CDR3 protein, they turn into one entry using the most common DNA and genes. The V and J calls, along with clone size, are taken from TCRdb and not from the paper's own processing. Recorded for this sample are 350,000 to 450,000 distinct CDR3 sequences; approximately 5% of them occurred a single time. The ten most abundant clones make up 2% to 3% of the sample.

The germline V gene yields SGHRS for CDR1 and YFSETQ for CDR2. From the cysteine up to the phenylalanine, the CDR3 has a length of 14 residues. The CDR3 DNA has 42 bases and is translated from base 1. Trimming removed 0 bases from V and 15 bases from J; the gene matches leave 11 bases unexplained. The label giving this sample's time point can be read as: pre-sensitization, week 0. What the treatment or condition label conveys for this sample: therapeutic diphenylcyclopropenone sensitization with weekly scalp DPC. Blood at each patch-test visit was drawn before the patch test was applied. Patients were considered eligible if aged 18 to 70, diagnosed with alopecia and deemed suitable for DPC therapy, and patients were excluded if pregnant. Unfractionated whole blood was collected in Tempus Blood RNA tubes, and total RNA was extracted from that blood. This clonotype was seen only a few times. Which antigen it targets is not known. Base qualities are not provided; no much larger clone lies one nucleotide away.

The receptor chain draws on TRBV5-1 and TRBJ2-1, with 8 central nucleotides matching TRBD2. The input for sequencing was whole blood, taken in connection with sensitization to the hapten diphenylcyclopropenone (DPC). The clonotype was recovered from a woman between 45 and 60 years old with alopecia areata. Some clones in this sample may be carry-over from other donors' samples. The DNA sequence is as follows: TGCGCCAGCAGCTTGGAAGCGGGAGTACTAGTACCGTTCTTC. This translates into CASSLEAGVLVPFF.